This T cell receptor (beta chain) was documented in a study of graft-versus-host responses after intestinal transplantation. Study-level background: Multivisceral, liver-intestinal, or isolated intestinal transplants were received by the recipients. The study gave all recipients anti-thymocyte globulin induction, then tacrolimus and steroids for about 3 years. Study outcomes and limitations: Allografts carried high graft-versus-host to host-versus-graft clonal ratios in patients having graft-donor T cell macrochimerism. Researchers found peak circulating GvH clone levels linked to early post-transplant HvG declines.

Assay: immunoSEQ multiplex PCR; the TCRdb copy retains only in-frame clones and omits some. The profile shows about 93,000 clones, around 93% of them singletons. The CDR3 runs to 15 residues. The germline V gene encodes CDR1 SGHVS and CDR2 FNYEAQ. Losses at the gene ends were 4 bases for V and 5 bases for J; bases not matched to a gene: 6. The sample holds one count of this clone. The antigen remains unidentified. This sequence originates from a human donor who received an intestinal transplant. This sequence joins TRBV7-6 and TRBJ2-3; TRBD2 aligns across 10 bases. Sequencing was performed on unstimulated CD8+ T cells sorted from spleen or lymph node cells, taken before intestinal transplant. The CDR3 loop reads CASSWLAGAGDTQYF. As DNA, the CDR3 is TGTGCCAGCAGCTGGCTAGCGGGAGCGGGAGATACGCAGTATTTT.